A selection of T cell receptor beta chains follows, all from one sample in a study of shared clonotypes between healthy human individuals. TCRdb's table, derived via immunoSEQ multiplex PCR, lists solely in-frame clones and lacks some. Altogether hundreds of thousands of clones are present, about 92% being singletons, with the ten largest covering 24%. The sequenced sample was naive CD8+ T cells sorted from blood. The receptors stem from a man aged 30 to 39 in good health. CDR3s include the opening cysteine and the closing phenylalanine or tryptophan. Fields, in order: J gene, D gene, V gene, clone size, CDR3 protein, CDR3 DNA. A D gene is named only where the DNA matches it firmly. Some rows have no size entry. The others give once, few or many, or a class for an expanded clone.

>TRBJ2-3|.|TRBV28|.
CASSLGLAIYLSSTDTQYF
TGTGCCAGCAGTTTAGGTCTAGCGATATATTTATCGAGCACAGATACGCAGTATTTT
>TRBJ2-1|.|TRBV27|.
CASSFGPANEQFF
TGTGCCAGCAGTTTCGGGCCCGCCAATGAGCAGTTCTTC
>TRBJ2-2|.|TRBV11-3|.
CASSIMNGGELFF
TGTGCCAGCAGCATCATGAACGGTGGGGAGCTGTTTTTT
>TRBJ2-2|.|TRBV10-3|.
CAISENGAGATGELFF
TGTGCCATCAGTGAGAACGGAGCGGGTGCGACCGGGGAGCTGTTTTTT
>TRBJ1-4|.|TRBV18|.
CASSPPNDEKLFF
TGTGCCAGCTCACCACCGAATGATGAAAAACTGTTTTTT
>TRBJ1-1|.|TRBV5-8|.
CASSLVGMSTEAFF
TGTGCCAGCAGCTTGGTTGGTATGTCCACTGAAGCTTTCTTT
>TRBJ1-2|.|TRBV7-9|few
CASSPPNYGYTF
TGTGCCAGCAGCCCTCCCAACTATGGCTACACCTTC
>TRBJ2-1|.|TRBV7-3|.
CASSPSIHEQFF
TGTGCCAGCAGCCCAAGTATCCATGAGCAGTTCTTC
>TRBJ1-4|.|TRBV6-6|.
CASSSTMTGVREKLFF
TGTGCCAGCAGTTCGACTATGACTGGGGTCAGGGAAAAACTGTTTTTT
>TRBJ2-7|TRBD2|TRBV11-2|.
CASSSPGLGPEQYF
TGTGCCAGCAGCTCCCCAGGACTAGGTCCCGAGCAGTACTTC
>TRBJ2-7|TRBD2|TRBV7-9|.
CASSLGDYQVEQYF
TGTGCCAGCAGCTTAGGGGACTACCAGGTCGAGCAGTACTTC
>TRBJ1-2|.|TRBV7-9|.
CASTPGGFGYTF
TGTGCCAGCACTCCGGGCGGGTTTGGCTACACCTTC
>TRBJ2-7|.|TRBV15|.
CATRGRGSYEQYF
TGTGCCACCCGCGGGCGCGGCTCCTACGAGCAGTACTTC
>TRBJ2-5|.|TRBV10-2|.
CAIQRVLTETQYF
TGCGCCATTCAGCGGGTTCTCACAGAGACCCAGTACTTC
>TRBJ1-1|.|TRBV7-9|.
CASTRDTEAFF
TGTGCCAGCACTCGGGACACTGAAGCTTTCTTT
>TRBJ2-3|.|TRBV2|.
CASSSFSTDTQYF
TGTGCCAGCAGCAGTTTCAGCACAGATACGCAGTATTTT
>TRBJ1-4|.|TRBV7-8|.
CASSSDDGGGKLFF
TGTGCCAGCAGCTCAGATGATGGAGGAGGAAAACTGTTTTTT
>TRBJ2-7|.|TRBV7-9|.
CASSLGFGTGLKEQYF
TGTGCCAGCAGCTTAGGTTTCGGTACAGGGTTAAAGGAGCAGTACTTC
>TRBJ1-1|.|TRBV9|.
CASSVGGFSEAFF
TGTGCCAGCAGCGTGGGGGGTTTTTCTGAAGCTTTCTTT
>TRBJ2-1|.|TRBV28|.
CASSFPSPHNEQFF
TGTGCCAGCAGTTTCCCTAGCCCCCACAATGAGCAGTTCTTC
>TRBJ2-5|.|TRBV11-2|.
CASSSVEETQYF
TGTGCCAGCAGCTCCGTTGAGGAGACCCAGTACTTC
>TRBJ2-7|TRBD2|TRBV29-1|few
CSVELAGPYEQYF
TGCAGCGTTGAACTAGCGGGACCCTACGAGCAGTACTTC
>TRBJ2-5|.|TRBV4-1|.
CASSQVQGEEAETQYF
TGCGCCAGCAGCCAAGTTCAGGGGGAGGAAGCAGAGACCCAGTACTTC
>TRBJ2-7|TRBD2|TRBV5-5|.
CASSRHSGASSEQYF
TGTGCCAGCAGTCGCCATAGCGGGGCCTCAAGCGAGCAGTACTTC
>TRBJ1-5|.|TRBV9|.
CASSPGGYSNQPQHF
TGTGCCAGCAGCCCCGGAGGGTATAGCAATCAGCCCCAGCATTTT
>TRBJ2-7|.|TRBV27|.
CASSLWSSSYEQYF
TGTGCCAGCAGTTTATGGTCCAGTTCCTACGAGCAGTACTTC
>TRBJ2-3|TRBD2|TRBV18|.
CASSPGTRTDTQYF
TGTGCCAGCTCACCGGGGACTAGAACAGATACGCAGTATTTT
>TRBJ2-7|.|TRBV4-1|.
CASSQVGGQSYEQYF
TGCGCCAGCAGCCAAGTCGGGGGGCAATCCTACGAGCAGTACTTC
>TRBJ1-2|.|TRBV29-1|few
CSVGGYTF
TGCAGCGTTGGTGGCTACACCTTC
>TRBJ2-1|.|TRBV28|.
CASSLARGGYNEQFF
TGTGCCAGCAGTTTGGCAAGGGGTGGTTACAATGAGCAGTTCTTC
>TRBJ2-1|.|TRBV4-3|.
CASSQARTSNEQFF
TGCGCCAGCAGCCAAGCACGAACTAGCAATGAGCAGTTCTTC
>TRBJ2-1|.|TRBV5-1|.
CASSLEGGRSSYNEQFF
TGCGCCAGCAGCTTGGAGGGGGGCCGTAGCTCCTACAATGAGCAGTTCTTC
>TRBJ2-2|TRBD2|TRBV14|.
CASSPRGAGATGELFF
TGTGCCAGCAGCCCACGCGGAGCGGGAGCCACCGGGGAGCTGTTTTTT
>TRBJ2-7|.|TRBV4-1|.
CASSQENRAYEQYF
TGCGCCAGCAGCCAAGAAAACAGGGCCTACGAGCAGTACTTC
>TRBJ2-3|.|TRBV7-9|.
CASSLAKEASTDTQYF
TGTGCCAGCAGCTTAGCTAAGGAGGCCAGCACAGATACGCAGTATTTT
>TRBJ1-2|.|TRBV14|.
CASSQDGGPYGYTF
TGTGCCAGCAGCCAAGACGGGGGACCCTATGGCTACACCTTC
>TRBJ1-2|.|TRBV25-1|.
CASSADYGYTF
TGTGCCAGCAGTGCAGATTATGGCTACACCTTC
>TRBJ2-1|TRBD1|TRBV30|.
CACYRGAVYNEQFF
TGTGCCTGCTACAGGGGCGCGGTGTACAATGAGCAGTTCTTC
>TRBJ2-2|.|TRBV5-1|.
CASSFPPQGTGELFF
TGCGCCAGCAGCTTCCCCCCGCAGGGAACCGGGGAGCTGTTTTTT
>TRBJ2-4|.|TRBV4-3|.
CASSQGVLVAGGNIQYF
TGCGCCAGCAGCCAAGGTGTATTGGTTGCAGGGGGGAACATTCAGTACTTC
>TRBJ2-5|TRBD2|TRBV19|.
CASNPAGAGETQYF
TGTGCCAGTAATCCAGCGGGAGCTGGCGAGACCCAGTACTTC
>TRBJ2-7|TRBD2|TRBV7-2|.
CASSATGTSGAYEQYF
TGTGCCAGCAGCGCCACCGGGACTAGCGGGGCCTACGAGCAGTACTTC
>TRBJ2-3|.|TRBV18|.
CASLDPTTDTQYF
TGTGCCAGCTTGGACCCAACCACAGATACGCAGTATTTT
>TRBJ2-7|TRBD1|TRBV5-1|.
CASSPLTGGVLGGPSEQYF
TGCGCCAGCAGCCCCCTGACAGGGGGCGTTCTAGGAGGGCCCTCCGAGCAGTACTTC
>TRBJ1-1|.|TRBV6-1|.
CASSEGQNPMNTEAFF
TGTGCCAGCAGTGAAGGACAGAATCCCATGAACACTGAAGCTTTCTTT
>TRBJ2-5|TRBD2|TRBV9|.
CASSNLLAGEGREETQYF
TGTGCCAGCAGCAACCTTCTAGCGGGAGAGGGTAGGGAAGAGACCCAGTACTTC
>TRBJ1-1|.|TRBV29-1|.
CSVDRLNTEAFF
TGCAGCGTTGACAGGCTCAACACTGAAGCTTTCTTT
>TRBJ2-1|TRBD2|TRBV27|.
CASSSRLAGSYNEQFF
TGTGCCAGCAGTTCTCGACTAGCGGGATCCTACAATGAGCAGTTCTTC
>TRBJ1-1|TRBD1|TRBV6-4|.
CASSERGGGTEAFF
TGTGCCAGCAGTGAAAGAGGGGGCGGGACTGAAGCTTTCTTT
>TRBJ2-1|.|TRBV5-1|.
CASSPFVNPNTNEQFF
TGCGCCAGCAGCCCGTTTGTTAACCCCAACACCAATGAGCAGTTCTTC
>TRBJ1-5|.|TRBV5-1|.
CASVGSNQPQHF
TGCGCCAGCGTGGGTAGCAATCAGCCCCAGCATTTT
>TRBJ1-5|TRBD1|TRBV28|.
CASTQGATNYQPQHF
TGTGCCAGCACCCAGGGGGCCACGAACTATCAGCCCCAGCATTTT
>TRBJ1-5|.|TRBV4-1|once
CASSQDLGQPQHF
TGCGCCAGCAGCCAAGATCTGGGACAGCCCCAGCATTTT
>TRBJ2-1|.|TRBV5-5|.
CASVLDSYNEQFF
TGTGCCAGCGTTTTAGATTCCTACAATGAGCAGTTCTTC
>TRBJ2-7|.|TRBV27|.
CASSATGTGYEQYF
TGTGCCAGCAGTGCGACCGGGACTGGGTACGAGCAGTACTTC
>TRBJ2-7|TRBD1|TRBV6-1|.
CASSRDRTYEQYF
TGTGCCAGCAGTAGGGACAGGACCTACGAGCAGTACTTC